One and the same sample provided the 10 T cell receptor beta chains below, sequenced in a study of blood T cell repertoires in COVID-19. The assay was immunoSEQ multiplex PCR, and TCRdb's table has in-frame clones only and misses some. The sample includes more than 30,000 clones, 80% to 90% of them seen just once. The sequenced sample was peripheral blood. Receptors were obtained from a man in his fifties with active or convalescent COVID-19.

CDR3 DNA: TGCAGTGCTAAACAGTTCACTGAAGCTTTCTTT. Its translation is CSAKQFTEAFF. The chain joins TRBV20-1 to TRBJ1-1; D gene uncertain. The germline CDR1 and CDR2 sequences are DFQATT and SNEGSKA (reference sequence). CDR3 length: 11 residues. The ends were cut back, 4 bases at V and 4 bases at J, with 7 bases in the middle.

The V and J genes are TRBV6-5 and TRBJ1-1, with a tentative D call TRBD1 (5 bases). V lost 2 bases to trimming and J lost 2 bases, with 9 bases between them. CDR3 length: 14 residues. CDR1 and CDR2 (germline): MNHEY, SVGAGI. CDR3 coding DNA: TGTGCCAGCAGTTACGGGGGGGGAAACACTGAAGCTTTCTTT. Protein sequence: CASSYGGGNTEAFF.

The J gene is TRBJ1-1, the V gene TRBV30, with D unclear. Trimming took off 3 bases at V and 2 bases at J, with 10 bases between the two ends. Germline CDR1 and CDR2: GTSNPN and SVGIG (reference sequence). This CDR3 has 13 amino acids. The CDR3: CAWRRHINTEAFF. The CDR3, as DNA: TGTGCCTGGAGGAGACACATAAACACTGAAGCTTTCTTT.

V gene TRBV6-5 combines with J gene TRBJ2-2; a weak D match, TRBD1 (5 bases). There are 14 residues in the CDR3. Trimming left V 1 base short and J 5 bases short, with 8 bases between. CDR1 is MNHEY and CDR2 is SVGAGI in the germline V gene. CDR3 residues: CASSYFRATGELFF. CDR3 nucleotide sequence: TGTGCCAGCAGTTACTTCAGGGCGACCGGGGAGCTGTTTTTT.

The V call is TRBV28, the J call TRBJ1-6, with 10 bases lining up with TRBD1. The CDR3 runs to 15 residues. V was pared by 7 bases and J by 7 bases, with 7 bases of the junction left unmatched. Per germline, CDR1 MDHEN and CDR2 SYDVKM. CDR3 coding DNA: TGTGCCAGCAAGCTACCGGGACAGGGGAATTCACCCCTCCACTTT. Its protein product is CASKLPGQGNSPLHF.

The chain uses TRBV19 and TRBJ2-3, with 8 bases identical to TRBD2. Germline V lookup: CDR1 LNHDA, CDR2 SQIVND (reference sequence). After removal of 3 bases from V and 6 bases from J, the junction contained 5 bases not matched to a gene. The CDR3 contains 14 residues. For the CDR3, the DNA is TGTGCCAGTAGTATGTCAAGCGGGAGCGATACGCAGTATTTT. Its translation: CASSMSSGSDTQYF.

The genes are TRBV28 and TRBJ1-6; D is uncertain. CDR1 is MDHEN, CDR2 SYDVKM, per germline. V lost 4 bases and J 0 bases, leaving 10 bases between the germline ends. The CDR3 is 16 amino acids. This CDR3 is CASSSTPSSYNSPLHF. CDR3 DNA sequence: TGTGCCAGCAGTTCAACCCCGAGCTCCTATAATTCACCCCTCCACTTT.

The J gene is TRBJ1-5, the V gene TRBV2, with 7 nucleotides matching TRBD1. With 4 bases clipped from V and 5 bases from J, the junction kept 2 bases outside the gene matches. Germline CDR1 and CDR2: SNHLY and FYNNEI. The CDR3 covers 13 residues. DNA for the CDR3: TGTGCCAGCAGTGGGACAGGAGATCAGCCCCAGCATTTT. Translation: CASSGTGDQPQHF.

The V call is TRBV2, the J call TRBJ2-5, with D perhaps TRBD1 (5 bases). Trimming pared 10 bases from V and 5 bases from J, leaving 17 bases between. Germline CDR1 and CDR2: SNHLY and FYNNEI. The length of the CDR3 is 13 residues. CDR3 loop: CANPDRDGETQYF. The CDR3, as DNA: TGTGCCAACCCTGACAGAGACGGGGAGACCCAGTACTTC.

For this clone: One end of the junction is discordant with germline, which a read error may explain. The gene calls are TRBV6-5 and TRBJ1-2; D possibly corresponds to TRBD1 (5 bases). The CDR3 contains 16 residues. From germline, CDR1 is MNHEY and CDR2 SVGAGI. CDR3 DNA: TGTGCCAGCAGTTACTCGGTCTCTGGCAGGGAGGATGGCTACACCTTT. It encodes CASSYSVSGREDGYTF.